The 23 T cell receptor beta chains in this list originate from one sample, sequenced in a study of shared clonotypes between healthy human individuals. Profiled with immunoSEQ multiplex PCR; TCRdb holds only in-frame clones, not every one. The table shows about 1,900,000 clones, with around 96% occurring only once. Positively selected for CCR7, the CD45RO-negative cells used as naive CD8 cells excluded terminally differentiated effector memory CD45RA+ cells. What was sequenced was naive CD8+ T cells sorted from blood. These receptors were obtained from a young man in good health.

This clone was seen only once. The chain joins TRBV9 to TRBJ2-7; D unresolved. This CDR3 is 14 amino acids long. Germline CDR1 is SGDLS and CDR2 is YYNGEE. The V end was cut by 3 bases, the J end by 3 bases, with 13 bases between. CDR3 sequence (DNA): TGTGCCAGCAGCGCCCTTCCGGAAGTCTACGAGCAGTACTTC. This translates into CASSALPEVYEQYF.

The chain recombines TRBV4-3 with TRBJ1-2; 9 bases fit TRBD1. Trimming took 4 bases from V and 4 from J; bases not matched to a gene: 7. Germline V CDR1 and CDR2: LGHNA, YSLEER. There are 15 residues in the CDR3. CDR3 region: CASSPSDRGSYGYTF. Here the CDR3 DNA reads TGCGCCAGCAGCCCCTCGGACAGGGGAAGCTATGGCTACACCTTC.

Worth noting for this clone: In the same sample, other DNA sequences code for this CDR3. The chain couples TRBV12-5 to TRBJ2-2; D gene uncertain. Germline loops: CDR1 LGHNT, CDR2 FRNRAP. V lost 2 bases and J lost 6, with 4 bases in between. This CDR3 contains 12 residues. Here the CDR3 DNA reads TGTGCTAGTGGTTTGCTCCCCGGGGAGCTGTTTTTT. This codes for CASGLLPGELFF.

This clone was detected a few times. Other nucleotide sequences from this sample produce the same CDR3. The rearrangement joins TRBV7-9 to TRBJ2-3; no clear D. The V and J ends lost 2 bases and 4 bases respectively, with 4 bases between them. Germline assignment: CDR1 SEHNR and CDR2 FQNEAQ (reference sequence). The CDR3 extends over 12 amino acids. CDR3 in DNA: TGTGCCAGCAGCTTATTGGCAGATACGCAGTATTTT. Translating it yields CASSLLADTQYF.

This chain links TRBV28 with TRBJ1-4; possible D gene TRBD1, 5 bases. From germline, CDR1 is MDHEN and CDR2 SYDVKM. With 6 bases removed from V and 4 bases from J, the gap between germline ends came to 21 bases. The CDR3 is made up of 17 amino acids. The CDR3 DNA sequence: TGTGCCAGCAGAAGCGGGACGGCCGATCATTTTAATGAAAAACTGTTTTTT. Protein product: CASRSGTADHFNEKLFF.

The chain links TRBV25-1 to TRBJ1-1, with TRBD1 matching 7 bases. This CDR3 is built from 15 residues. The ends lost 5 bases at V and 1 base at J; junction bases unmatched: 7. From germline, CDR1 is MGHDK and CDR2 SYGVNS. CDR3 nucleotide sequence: TGTGCCAGCAGTCCTTGGGGACAGTCGAACACTGAAGCTTTCTTT. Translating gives CASSPWGQSNTEAFF.

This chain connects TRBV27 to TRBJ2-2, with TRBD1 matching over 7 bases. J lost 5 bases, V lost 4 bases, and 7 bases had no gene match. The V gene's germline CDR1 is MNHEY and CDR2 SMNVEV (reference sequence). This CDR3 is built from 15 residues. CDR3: CASSSPGTATGELFF. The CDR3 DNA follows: TGTGCCAGCAGTTCCCCCGGGACAGCAACCGGGGAGCTGTTTTTT.

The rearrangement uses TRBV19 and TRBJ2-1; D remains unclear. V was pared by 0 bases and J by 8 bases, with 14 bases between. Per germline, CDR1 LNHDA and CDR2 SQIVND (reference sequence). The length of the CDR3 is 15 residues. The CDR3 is CASSIDGLSPDEQFF. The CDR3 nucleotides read TGTGCCAGTAGTATAGATGGGCTATCCCCCGATGAGCAGTTCTTC.

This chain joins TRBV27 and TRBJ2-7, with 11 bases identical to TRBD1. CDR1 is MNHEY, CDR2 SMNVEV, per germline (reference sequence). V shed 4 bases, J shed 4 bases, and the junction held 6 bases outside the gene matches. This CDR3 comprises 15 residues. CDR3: CASSSGTGGSYEQYF. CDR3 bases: TGTGCCAGCAGTTCCGGGACAGGGGGTTCGTACGAGCAGTACTTC.

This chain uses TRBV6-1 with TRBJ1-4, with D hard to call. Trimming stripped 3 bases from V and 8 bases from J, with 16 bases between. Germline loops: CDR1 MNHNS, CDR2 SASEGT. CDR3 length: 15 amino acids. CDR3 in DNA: TGTGCCAGCAGTGAGGGGAGGACCCCTGGAGAAAAACTGTTTTTT. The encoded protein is CASSEGRTPGEKLFF.

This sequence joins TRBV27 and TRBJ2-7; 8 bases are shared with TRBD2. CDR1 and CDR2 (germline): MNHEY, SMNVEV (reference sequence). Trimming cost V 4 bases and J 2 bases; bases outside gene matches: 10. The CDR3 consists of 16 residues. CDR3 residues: CASSSLLVAGTYEQYF. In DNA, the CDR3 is TGTGCCAGCAGTTCCCTCTTGGTAGCGGGGACCTACGAGCAGTACTTC.

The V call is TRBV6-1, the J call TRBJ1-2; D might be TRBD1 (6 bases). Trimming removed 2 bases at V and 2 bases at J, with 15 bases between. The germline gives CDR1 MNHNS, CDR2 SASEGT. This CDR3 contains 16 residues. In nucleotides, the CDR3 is TGTGCCAGCAGTGAAATAAACAGGGCAGCAAACTATGGCTACACCTTC. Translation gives CASSEINRAANYGYTF.

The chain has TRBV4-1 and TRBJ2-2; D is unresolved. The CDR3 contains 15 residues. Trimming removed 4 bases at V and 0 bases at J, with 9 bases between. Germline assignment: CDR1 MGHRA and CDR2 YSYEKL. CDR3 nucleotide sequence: TGCGCCAGCAGCCTCAGGATCACGAACACCGGGGAGCTGTTTTTT. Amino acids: CASSLRITNTGELFF.

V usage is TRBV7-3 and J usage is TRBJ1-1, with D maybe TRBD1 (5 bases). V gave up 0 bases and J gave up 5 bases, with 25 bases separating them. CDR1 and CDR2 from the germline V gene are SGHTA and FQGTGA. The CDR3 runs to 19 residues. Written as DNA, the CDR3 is TGTGCCAGCAGCTTAACGGCGAGGGAGGGACTTCCAGGGAGGACTGAAGCTTTCTTT. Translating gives CASSLTAREGLPGRTEAFF.

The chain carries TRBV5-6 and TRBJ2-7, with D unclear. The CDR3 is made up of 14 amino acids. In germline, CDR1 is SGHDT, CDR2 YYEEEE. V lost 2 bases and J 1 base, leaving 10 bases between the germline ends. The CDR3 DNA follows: TGTGCCAGCAGCTTTCCCGCGGCTTCCTACGAGCAGTACTTC. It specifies CASSFPAASYEQYF.

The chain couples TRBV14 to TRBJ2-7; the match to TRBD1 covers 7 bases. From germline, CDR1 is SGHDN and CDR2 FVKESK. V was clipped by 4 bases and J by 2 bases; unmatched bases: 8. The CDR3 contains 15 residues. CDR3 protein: CASSPQTGIAYEQYF. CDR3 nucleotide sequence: TGTGCCAGCAGCCCTCAGACAGGGATCGCCTACGAGCAGTACTTC.

CDR3 sequence: CASSILAGGPGETQYF. The CDR3 DNA is TGTGCCAGCAGCATTCTAGCGGGGGGGCCGGGAGAGACCCAGTACTTC. This sequence joins TRBV11-2 and TRBJ2-5, with 12 bases that match TRBD2. The germline gives CDR1 SGHAT, CDR2 FQNNGV. The length of the CDR3 is 16 residues. V lost 5 bases to trimming and J lost 4 bases; unmatched junction nucleotides: 8.

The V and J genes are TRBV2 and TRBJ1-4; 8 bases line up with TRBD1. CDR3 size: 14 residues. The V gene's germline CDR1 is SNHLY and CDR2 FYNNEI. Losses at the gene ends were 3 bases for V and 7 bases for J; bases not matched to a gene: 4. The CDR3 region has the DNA TGTGCCAGCAGTGATCAGGGGGCGCCTGAAAAACTGTTTTTT. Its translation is CASSDQGAPEKLFF.

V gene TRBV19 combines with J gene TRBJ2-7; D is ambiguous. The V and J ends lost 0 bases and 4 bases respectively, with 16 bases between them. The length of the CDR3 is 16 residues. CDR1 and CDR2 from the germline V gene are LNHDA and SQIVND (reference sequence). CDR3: CASSIDLETQAYEQYF. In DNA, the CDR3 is TGTGCCAGTAGTATAGATCTCGAGACCCAAGCGTACGAGCAGTACTTC.

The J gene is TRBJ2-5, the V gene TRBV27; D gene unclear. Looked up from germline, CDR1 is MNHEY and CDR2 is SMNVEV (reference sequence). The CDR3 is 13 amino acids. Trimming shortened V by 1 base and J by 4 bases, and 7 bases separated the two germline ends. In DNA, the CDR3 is TGTGCCAGCAGTTTATTAGGTACAGAGACCCAGTACTTC. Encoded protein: CASSLLGTETQYF.

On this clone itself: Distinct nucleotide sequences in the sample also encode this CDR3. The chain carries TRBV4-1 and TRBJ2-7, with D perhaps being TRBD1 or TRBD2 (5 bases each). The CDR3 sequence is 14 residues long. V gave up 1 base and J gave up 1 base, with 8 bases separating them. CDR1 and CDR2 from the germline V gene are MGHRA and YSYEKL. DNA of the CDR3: TGCGCCAGCAGCCAAGGGGACGGGTCCTACGAGCAGTACTTC. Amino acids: CASSQGDGSYEQYF.

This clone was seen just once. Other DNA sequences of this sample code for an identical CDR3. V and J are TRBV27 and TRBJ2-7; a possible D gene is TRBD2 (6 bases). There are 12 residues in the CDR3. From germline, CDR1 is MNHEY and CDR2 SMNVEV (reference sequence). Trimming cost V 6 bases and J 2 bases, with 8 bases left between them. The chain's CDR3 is CASSGTPYEQYF. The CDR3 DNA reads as TGTGCCAGCAGCGGGACTCCCTACGAGCAGTACTTC.

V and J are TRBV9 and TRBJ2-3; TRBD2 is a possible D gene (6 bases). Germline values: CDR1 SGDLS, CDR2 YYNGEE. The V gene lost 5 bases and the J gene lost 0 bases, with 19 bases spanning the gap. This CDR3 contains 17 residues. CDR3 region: CASSGLTQTASTDTQYF. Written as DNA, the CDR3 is TGTGCCAGCAGTGGACTAACTCAAACTGCTAGCACAGATACGCAGTATTTT.